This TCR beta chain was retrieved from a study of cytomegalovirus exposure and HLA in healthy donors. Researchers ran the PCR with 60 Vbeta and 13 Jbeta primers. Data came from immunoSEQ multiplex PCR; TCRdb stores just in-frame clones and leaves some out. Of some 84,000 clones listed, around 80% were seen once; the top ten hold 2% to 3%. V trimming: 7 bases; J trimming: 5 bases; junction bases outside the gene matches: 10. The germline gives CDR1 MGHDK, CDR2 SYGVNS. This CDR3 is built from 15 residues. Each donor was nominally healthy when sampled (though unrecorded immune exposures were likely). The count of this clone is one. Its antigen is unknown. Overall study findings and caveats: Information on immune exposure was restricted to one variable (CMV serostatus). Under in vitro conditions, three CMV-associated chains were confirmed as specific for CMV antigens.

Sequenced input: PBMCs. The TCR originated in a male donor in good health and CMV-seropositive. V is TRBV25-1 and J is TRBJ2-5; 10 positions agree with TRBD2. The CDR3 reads CASIASGRVSETQYF. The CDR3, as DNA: TGTGCCAGCATAGCTAGCGGGAGAGTATCGGAGACCCAGTACTTC.